Below, 18 T cell receptor beta chains from the same sample are listed, as sequenced in a study of blood T cell repertoires in COVID-19. The table came from immunoSEQ multiplex PCR; TCRdb's copy has only in-frame clones and leaves some out. The sample contains tens of thousands of clones, over 80% of which appear only once. The sample was peripheral blood. All receptors derive from a human donor in a cohort sampled during active COVID-19.

The rearrangement uses TRBV11-2 and TRBJ2-7; D not resolved. The length of the CDR3 is 13 residues. Germline V CDR1 and CDR2: SGHAT, FQNNGV. Trimming cost V 1 base and J 2 bases, with 6 bases left between them. The CDR3 reads CASSLATAYEQYF. In DNA form, the CDR3 reads TGTGCCAGCAGCTTAGCTACAGCCTACGAGCAGTACTTC.

V and J are TRBV5-6 and TRBJ2-1; TRBD1 aligns across 9 bases. The CDR3 spans 16 residues. Germline lookup yields CDR1 SGHDT and CDR2 YYEEEE. J lost 6 bases, V lost 0 bases, and 7 bases had no gene match. CDR3 DNA sequence: TGTGCCAGCAGCTTGGGGGACAGGGTCCGGAGCAATGAGCAGTTCTTC. It is translated as CASSLGDRVRSNEQFF.

The chain carries TRBV5-1 and TRBJ1-6; D call uncertain. The germline gives CDR1 SGHRS, CDR2 YFSETQ. This CDR3 comprises 14 residues. Trimming removed 1 base from V and 9 bases from J, with 11 bases in between. In DNA form, the CDR3 reads TGCGCCAGCAGCTTGTCGGGAGGGAGTTCACCCCTCCACTTT. This gives the protein CASSLSGGSSPLHF.

The V and J genes are TRBV5-1 and TRBJ2-1, with 11 bases fitting TRBD2. The ends lost 3 bases at V and 0 bases at J; junction bases unmatched: 8. The germline gives CDR1 SGHRS, CDR2 YFSETQ. The CDR3 has 18 amino acids. Here the CDR3 DNA reads TGCGCCAGCAGCTCCGGGACTAGCGGATGGTCCTCCTACAATGAGCAGTTCTTC. Translation: CASSSGTSGWSSYNEQFF.

The chain links TRBV5-4 to TRBJ2-3, with a possible D match to TRBD2 (6 bases). Germline loops: CDR1 SGHNT, CDR2 YYREEE (reference sequence). CDR3 length equals 14 residues. Trimming removed 3 bases at V and 5 bases at J, with 13 bases between. This CDR3 is CASSSLSGRDTQYF. The CDR3 DNA sequence: TGTGCCAGCAGCTCCCTTAGCGGAAGAGATACGCAGTATTTT. Together with reference TRBV5-4 and TRBJ2-3, the CDR3 gives the full variable domain: ETGVTQSPTHLIKTRGQQVTLRCSSQSGHNTVSWYQQALGQGPQFIFQYYREEENGRGNFPPRFSGLQFPNYSSELNVNALELDDSALYLCASSSLSGRDTQYFGPGTRLTVL.

This chain connects TRBV11-2 to TRBJ1-1, with 11 bases fitting TRBD1. With 5 bases clipped from V and 11 bases from J, the junction kept 7 bases outside the gene matches. Germline V lookup: CDR1 SGHAT, CDR2 FQNNGV. The CDR3 contains 13 residues. CDR3 protein: CASSPGQGVGAFF. CDR3 nucleotide sequence: TGTGCCAGCAGCCCGGGACAGGGGGTTGGCGCTTTCTTT.

The CDR3 nucleotides read TGTGCCATCAGCCGACAGTGGACTAATGAAAAACTGTTTTTT. Residues: CAISRQWTNEKLFF. The V and J genes are TRBV10-3 and TRBJ1-4; a possible D gene is TRBD1 (5 bases). Germline lookup yields CDR1 ENHRY and CDR2 SYGVKD. The ends were cut back, 6 bases at V and 2 bases at J, with 10 bases in the middle. The CDR3 has 14 residues.

The chain uses TRBV28 and TRBJ1-5; TRBD1 aligns across 9 bases. The germline gives CDR1 MDHEN, CDR2 SYDVKM. J was trimmed by 4 bases and V by 5 bases; bases with no gene match: 3. The CDR3 sequence is 14 residues long. This CDR3 is CASSTGGGNQPQHF. Here the CDR3 DNA reads TGTGCCAGCAGTACAGGGGGCGGTAATCAGCCCCAGCATTTT.

This chain uses TRBV12-5 with TRBJ2-3; TRBD1 agrees at 7 bases. The CDR3 consists of 18 residues. V lost 9 bases, J lost 2 bases, and 20 bases stayed unmatched. The germline CDR1 and CDR2 sequences are LGHNT and FRNRAP. The CDR3 spells CARGRVGLQGIITDTQYF. The CDR3 bases are TGTGCTAGGGGTCGGGTGGGATTACAGGGGATCATCACAGATACGCAGTATTTT.

The gene calls are TRBV2 and TRBJ1-2; D ambiguous. Germline CDR1 and CDR2: SNHLY and FYNNEI. V shed 8 bases and J shed 4 bases, with 17 bases lying between them. This CDR3 has 14 residues. The CDR3 DNA is TGTGCCAGCTCCGCACCAGGCCCTTCCTATGGCTACACCTTC. Translating gives CASSAPGPSYGYTF.

The genes are TRBV2 and TRBJ1-5, with D tentatively TRBD1 (5 bases). Trimming removed 6 bases at V and 5 bases at J, with 11 bases between. The CDR3 is 13 amino acids. Per germline, CDR1 SNHLY and CDR2 FYNNEI. The CDR3 loop reads CASRGQPDQPQHF. CDR3 nucleotide sequence: TGTGCCAGCAGGGGGCAGCCGGATCAGCCCCAGCATTTT.

V gene TRBV6-2 or TRBV6-3 combines with J gene TRBJ1-3; D not resolved. Germline V gene sequence: CDR1 MNHEY, CDR2 SVGEGT. This CDR3 has 12 residues. Trimming took off 6 bases at V and 7 bases at J, with 10 bases between the two ends. As DNA, the CDR3 is TGTGCCAGCAGCATCGTCGGGAACACCATATATTTT. It encodes CASSIVGNTIYF.

The chain employs TRBV10-3 and TRBJ1-1, with D perhaps matching TRBD1 (6 bases). Germline CDR1 ENHRY, CDR2 SYGVKD. This CDR3 is 16 amino acids long. With 1 base removed from V and 1 base from J, the gap between germline ends came to 13 bases. The CDR3 spells CAISELAGVRNTEAFF. The DNA for the CDR3 is TGTGCCATCAGTGAGTTAGCAGGGGTTAGGAACACTGAAGCTTTCTTT.

The gene calls are TRBV11-2 and TRBJ2-3; 9 bases fit TRBD2. V was clipped by 0 bases and J by 6 bases; unmatched bases: 4. This CDR3 comprises 15 residues. Germline CDR1 is SGHAT and CDR2 is FQNNGV. CDR3 loop: CASSLDLAGMDTQYF. CDR3 nucleotides: TGTGCCAGCAGCTTAGATCTAGCGGGAATGGATACGCAGTATTTT.

The chain combines TRBV29-1 with TRBJ1-1; TRBD1 might be the D (6 bases). V dropped 4 bases and J dropped 5 bases, with 20 bases sitting between them. This CDR3 has 15 amino acids. Germline V gives CDR1 SQVTM, CDR2 ANQGSEA. In nucleotides, the CDR3 is TGCAGCGTTGGGGGGCAGGCGGGCGCTAGGACTGAAGCTTTCTTT. It translates to CSVGGQAGARTEAFF.

The V call is TRBV10-1, the J call TRBJ1-1, with D possibly being TRBD1 (6 bases). Between the trimmed V and J ends, which lost 7 bases and 0 bases, there was a span of 9 bases. From germline, CDR1 is WNHNN and CDR2 SYGVQD (reference sequence). This CDR3 spans 13 amino acids. The CDR3 nucleotides are TGCGCCAGCAAGGGGGACGTGAACACTGAAGCTTTCTTT. As protein: CASKGDVNTEAFF.

This chain uses TRBV6-5 with TRBJ1-2; a weak D match, TRBD1 (5 bases). The CDR3 is 14 amino acids. CDR1 and CDR2 from the germline V gene are MNHEY and SVGAGI. Trimming shortened V by 6 bases and J by 8 bases, and 19 bases separated the two germline ends. CDR3 bases: TGTGCCAGCAGCAATGCGGGACCCGAACGAGGCTACACCTTC. It translates to CASSNAGPERGYTF.

The V and J genes are TRBV7-2 and TRBJ2-1; TRBD2 is a possible D gene (5 bases). The ends were cut back, 1 base at V and 10 bases at J, with 20 bases in the middle. The CDR3 length is 16 residues. From germline, CDR1 is SGHTA and CDR2 FQGNSA. CDR3: CASSLGFIGLRVEQFF. The CDR3 bases are TGTGCCAGCAGCTTAGGGTTTATAGGACTTCGGGTGGAGCAGTTCTTC.